This T cell receptor beta chain was obtained from a study of shared clonotypes between healthy human individuals. The trim removed 1 base at V and 0 bases at J, leaving 5 bases unmatched. Germline values: CDR1 LGHNA, CDR2 YNFKEQ. The CDR3 loop spans 17 amino acids. In this sample, this clone turned up once. TCRdb's copy holds only in-frame clones and misses some; the assay was immunoSEQ multiplex PCR. This sample has about 2 million clones, with approximately 95% found just once. Specimen: naive CD4+ T cells sorted from blood. Subset specified: CD45RA+ positively selected. The TCR was taken from a young man in good health. This sequence joins TRBV4-2 and TRBJ1-3; 8 nucleotides agree with TRBD1. The CDR3 here is CASSQGGQGPSGNTIYF. The DNA of the CDR3 is TGTGCCAGCAGCCAAGGAGGACAGGGTCCCTCTGGAAACACCATATATTTT.